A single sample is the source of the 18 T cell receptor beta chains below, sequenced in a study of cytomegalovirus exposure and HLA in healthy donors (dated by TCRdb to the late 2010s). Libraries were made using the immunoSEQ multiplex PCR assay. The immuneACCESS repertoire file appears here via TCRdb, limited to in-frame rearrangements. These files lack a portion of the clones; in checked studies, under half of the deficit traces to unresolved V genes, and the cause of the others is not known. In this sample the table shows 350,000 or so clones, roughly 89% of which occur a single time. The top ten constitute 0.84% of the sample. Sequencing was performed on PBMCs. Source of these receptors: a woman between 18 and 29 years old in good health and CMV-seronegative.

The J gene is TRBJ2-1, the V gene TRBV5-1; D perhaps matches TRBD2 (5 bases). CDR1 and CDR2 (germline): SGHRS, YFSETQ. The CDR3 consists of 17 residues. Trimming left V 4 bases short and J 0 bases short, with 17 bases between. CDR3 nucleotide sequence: TGCGCCAGCAGCCAATACCTGACTGGGAGCTCCTACAATGAGCAGTTCTTC. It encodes CASSQYLTGSSYNEQFF.

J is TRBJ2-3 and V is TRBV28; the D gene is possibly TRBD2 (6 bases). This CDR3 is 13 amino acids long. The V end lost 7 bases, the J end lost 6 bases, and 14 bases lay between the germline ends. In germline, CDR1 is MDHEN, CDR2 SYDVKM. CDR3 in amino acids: CASTHGSTDTQYF. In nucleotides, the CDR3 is TGTGCCAGCACACACGGGAGTACGGATACGCAGTATTTT.

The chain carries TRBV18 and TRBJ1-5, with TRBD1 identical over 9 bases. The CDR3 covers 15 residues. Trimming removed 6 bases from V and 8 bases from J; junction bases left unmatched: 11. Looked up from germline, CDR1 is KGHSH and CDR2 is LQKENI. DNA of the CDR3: TGTGCCAGCTCCCCGGGACAGGGCTTCGGGGAGCCCCAGCATTTT. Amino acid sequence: CASSPGQGFGEPQHF.

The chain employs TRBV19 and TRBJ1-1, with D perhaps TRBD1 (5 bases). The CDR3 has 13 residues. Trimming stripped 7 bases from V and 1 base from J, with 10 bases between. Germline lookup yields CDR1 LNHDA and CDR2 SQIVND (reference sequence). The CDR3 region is CASTSTENTEAFF. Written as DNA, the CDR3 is TGTGCCAGTACCTCGACAGAGAACACTGAAGCTTTCTTT.

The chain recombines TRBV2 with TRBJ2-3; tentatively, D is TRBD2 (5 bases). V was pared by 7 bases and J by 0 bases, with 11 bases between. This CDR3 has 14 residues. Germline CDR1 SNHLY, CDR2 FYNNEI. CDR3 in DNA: TGTGCCAGCACCAGGCTAGCTAGCACAGATACGCAGTATTTT. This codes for CASTRLASTDTQYF.

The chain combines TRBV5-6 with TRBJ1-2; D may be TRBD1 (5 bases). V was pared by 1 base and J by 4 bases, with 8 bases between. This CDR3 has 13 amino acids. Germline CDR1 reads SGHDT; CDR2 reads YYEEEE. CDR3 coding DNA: TGTGCCAGCAGCTTGATAGGGGTCTATGGCTACACCTTC. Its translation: CASSLIGVYGYTF.

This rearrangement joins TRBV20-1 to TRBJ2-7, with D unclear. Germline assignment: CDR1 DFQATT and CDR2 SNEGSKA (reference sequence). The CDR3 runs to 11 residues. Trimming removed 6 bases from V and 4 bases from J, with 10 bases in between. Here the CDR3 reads CSALLEYEQYF. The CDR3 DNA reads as TGCAGTGCGTTGTTAGAATACGAGCAGTACTTC.

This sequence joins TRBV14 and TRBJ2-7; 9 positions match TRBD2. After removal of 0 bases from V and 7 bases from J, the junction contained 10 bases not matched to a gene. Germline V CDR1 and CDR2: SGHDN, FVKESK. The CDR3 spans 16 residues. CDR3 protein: CASSQDLGLAGWEQYF. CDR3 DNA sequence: TGTGCCAGCAGCCAAGATTTAGGGCTAGCGGGATGGGAGCAGTACTTC.

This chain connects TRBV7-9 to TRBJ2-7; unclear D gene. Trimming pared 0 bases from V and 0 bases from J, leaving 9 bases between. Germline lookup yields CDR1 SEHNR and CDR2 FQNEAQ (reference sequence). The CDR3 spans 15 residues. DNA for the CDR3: TGTGCCAGCAGCTTAGCTCGGGTAAGCTCCTACGAGCAGTACTTC. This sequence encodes CASSLARVSSYEQYF.

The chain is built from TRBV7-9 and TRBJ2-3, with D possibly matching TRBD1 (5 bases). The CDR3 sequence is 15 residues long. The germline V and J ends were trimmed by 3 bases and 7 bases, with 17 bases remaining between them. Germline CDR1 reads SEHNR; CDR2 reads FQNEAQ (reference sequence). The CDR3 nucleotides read TGTGCCAGCAGCTTTGGGGCAGCCACACAGAATACGCAGTATTTT. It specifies CASSFGAATQNTQYF. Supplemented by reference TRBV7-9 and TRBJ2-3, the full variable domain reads DTGVSQNPRHKITKRGQNVTFRCDPISEHNRLYWYRQTLGQGPEFLTYFQNEAQLEKSRLLSDRFSAERPKGSFSTLEIQRTEQGDSAMYLCASSFGAATQNTQYFGPGTRLTVL.

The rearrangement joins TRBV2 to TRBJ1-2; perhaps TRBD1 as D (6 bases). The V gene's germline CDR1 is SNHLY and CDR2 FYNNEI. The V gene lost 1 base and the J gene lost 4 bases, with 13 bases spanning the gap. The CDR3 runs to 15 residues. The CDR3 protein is CASSEGLTGIYGYTF. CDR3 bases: TGTGCCAGCAGTGAAGGCCTTACAGGGATCTATGGCTACACCTTC. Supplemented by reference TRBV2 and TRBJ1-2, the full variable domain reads EPEVTQTPSHQVTQMGQEVILRCVPISNHLYFYWYRQILGQKVEFLVSFYNNEISEKSEIFDDQFSVERPDGSNFTLKIRSTKLEDSAMYFCASSEGLTGIYGYTFGSGTRLTVV.

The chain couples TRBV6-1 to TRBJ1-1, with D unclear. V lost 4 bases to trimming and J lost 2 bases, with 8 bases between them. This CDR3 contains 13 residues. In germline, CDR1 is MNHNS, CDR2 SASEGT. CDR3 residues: CASSGQVNTEAFF. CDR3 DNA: TGTGCCAGCAGTGGGCAGGTAAACACTGAAGCTTTCTTT.

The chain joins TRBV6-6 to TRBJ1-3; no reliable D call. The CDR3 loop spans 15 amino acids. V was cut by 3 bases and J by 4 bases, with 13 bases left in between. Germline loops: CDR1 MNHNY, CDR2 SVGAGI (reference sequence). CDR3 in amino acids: CASSYGRTGGNTIYF. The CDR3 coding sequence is TGTGCCAGCAGTTATGGGCGAACGGGGGGAAACACCATATATTTT.

CDR3 residues: CAMDRGHGELFF. The CDR3 region has the DNA TGTGCCATGGACAGGGGCCACGGGGAGCTGTTTTTT. V usage is TRBV10-3 and J usage is TRBJ2-2, with 9 bases fitting TRBD1. Trimming at V came to 9 bases and at J to 7 bases, leaving 3 bases not matched to a gene. Germline-derived CDR1 and CDR2 are ENHRY and SYGVKD. This CDR3 has 12 amino acids.

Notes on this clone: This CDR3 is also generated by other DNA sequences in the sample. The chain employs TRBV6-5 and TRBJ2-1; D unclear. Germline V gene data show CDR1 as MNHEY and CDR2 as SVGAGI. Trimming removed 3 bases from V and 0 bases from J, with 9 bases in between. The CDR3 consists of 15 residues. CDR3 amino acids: CASSYSGRSYNEQFF. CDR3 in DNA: TGTGCCAGCAGTTATAGTGGTCGCTCCTACAATGAGCAGTTCTTC.

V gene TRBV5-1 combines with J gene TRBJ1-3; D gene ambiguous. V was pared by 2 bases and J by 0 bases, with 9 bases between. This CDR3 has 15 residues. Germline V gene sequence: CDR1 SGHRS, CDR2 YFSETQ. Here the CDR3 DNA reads TGCGCCAGCAGCTTAGACTCCCGCTCTGGAAACACCATATATTTT. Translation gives CASSLDSRSGNTIYF.

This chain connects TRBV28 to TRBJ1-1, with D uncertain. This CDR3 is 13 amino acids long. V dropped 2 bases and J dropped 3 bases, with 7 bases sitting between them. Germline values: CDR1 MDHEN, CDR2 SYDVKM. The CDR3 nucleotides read TGTGCCAGCAGTTTAGAGCGTGACACTGAAGCTTTCTTT. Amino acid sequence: CASSLERDTEAFF.

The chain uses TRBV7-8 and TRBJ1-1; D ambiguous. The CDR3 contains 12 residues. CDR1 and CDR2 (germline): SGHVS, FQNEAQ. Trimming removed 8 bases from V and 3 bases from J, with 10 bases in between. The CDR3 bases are TGTGCCAGCTCCCCTGTCTACACTGAAGCTTTCTTT. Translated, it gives CASSPVYTEAFF.